The 5 T cell receptor beta chains given below trace back to one sample, sequenced in a study of CD8 T cell repertoires and HIV-1 epitope variants. No antigen is known for these receptors. Using immunoSEQ multiplex PCR, the repertoire was profiled, and TCRdb retains in-frame clones only, with some absent. The sample lists 2,500 to 3,000 clones; 69% were seen once. Sequencing used cultured CD8+ T cells derived from PBMCs. The receptors were gathered from a male donor with HIV.

The chain employs TRBV5-1 and TRBJ1-1, with 10 nucleotides matching TRBD1. The J segment lost 10 bases and the V segment lost 3 bases, leaving 6 bases of the junction unmatched. Germline CDR1 reads SGHRS; CDR2 reads YFSETQ. The CDR3 is made up of 13 amino acids. Here the CDR3 reads CASSSGTGDVAFF. The CDR3 bases are TGCGCCAGCAGCTCCGGGACAGGGGATGTAGCTTTCTTT.

The rearrangement joins TRBV10-2 to TRBJ2-6; D gene unclear. From germline, CDR1 is WSHSY and CDR2 SAAADI. CDR3 length: 17 residues. The V end was cut by 5 bases, the J end by 5 bases, with 19 bases between. The CDR3 is CASSRLHTQSRANVLTF. In DNA, the CDR3 is TGCGCCAGCAGTCGGTTGCACACTCAAAGTCGGGCCAACGTCCTGACTTTC.

This clone was observed a handful of times. This chain joins TRBV7-2 and TRBJ2-5; no clear D. Germline lookup yields CDR1 SGHTA and CDR2 FQGNSA. With 2 bases removed from V and 2 bases from J, the gap between germline ends came to 9 bases. The CDR3 is 14 amino acids. This CDR3 is CASSLSLGQETQYF. For the CDR3, the DNA is TGTGCCAGCAGCTTATCGCTGGGGCAAGAGACCCAGTACTTC.

This chain links TRBV7-9 with TRBJ1-2; 8 nucleotides line up with TRBD1. The germline CDR1 and CDR2 sequences are SEHNR and FQNEAQ (reference sequence). J lost 2 bases, V lost 1 base, and 3 bases had no gene match. CDR3 size: 15 residues. The chain's CDR3 is CASSLESGGNYGYTF. In DNA, the CDR3 is TGTGCCAGCAGCTTAGAGTCAGGGGGCAACTATGGCTACACCTTC.

V and J are TRBV7-3 and TRBJ1-1, with D tentatively TRBD1 (5 bases). The length of the CDR3 is 13 residues. Trimming cost V 5 bases and J 0 bases, with 7 bases left between them. The V gene's germline CDR1 is SGHTA and CDR2 FQGTGA. The CDR3: CASSPTVNTEAFF. In nucleotides, the CDR3 is TGTGCCAGCAGCCCGACAGTGAACACTGAAGCTTTCTTT.